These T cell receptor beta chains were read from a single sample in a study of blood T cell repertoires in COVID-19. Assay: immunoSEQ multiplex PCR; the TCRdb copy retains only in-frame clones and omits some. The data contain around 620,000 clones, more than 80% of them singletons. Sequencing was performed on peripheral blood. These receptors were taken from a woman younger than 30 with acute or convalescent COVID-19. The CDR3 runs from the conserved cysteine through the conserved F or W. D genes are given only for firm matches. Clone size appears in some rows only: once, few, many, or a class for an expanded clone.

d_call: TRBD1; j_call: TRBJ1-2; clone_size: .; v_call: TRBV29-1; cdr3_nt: TGCAGCGTCGGACAGGGGGCTCGGGGCTACACCTTC; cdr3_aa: CSVGQGARGYTF
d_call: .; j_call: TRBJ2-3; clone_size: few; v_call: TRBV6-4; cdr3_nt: TGTGCCAGCAGTGACTCGAGTAGCGGAGCAGATACGCAGTATTTT; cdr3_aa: CASSDSSSGADTQYF
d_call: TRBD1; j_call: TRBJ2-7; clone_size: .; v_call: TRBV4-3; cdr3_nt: TGCGCCAGCAGCCCCTCGGACAGGGGTCACTACGAGCAGTACTTC; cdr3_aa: CASSPSDRGHYEQYF
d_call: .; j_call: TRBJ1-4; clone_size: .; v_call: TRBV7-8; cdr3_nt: TGTGCCAGCACGGGGTCTAATGAAAAACTGTTTTTT; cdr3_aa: CASTGSNEKLFF
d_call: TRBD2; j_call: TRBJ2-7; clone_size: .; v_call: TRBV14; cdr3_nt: TGTGCCAGCAGCCAAGATTTAGGACTAGTTGAGAATGACGAGCAGTACTTC; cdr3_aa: CASSQDLGLVENDEQYF
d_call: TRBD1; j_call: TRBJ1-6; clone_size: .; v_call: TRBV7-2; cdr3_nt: TGTGCCAGCAGCTTGGACAGGGGTAATTCACCCCTCCACTTT; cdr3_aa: CASSLDRGNSPLHF
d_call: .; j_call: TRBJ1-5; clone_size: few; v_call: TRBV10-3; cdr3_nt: TGTGCCATCAGTGAGTCGGTTGTTCGTAGCGGGGCCGGGAACCTGCATTTT; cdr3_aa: CAISESVVRSGAGNLHF
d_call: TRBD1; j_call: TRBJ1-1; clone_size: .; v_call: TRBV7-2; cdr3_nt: TGTGCCAGCAGCCTTGACAGGGGGCGCGGGACTGAAGCTTTCTTT; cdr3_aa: CASSLDRGRGTEAFF
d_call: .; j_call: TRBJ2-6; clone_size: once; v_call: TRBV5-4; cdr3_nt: TGTGCCAGCAGCTGGACGGGACTGAAGGCTGGGGCCAACGTCCTGACTTTC; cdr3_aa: CASSWTGLKAGANVLTF
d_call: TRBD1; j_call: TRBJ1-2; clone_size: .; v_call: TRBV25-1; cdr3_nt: TGTGCCAGCAGTAACCCGGACAGGGGTCTTGGCTACACCTTC; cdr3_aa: CASSNPDRGLGYTF
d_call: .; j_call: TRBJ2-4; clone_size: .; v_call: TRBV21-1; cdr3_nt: TGTGCCAGCAGCAAAGTTGATTTACTAGCCAAAAACATTCAGTACTTC; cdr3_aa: CASSKVDLLAKNIQYF
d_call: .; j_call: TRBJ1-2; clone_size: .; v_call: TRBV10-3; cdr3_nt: TGTGCCATCAGTGATAGTCTGGGGGCGGATCATGGCTACACCTTC; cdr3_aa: CAISDSLGADHGYTF
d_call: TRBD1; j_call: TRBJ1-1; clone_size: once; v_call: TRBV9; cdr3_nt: TGTGCCAGCAGCGCGACAGGGGCCCTGAACACTGAAGCTTTCTTT; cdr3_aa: CASSATGALNTEAFF
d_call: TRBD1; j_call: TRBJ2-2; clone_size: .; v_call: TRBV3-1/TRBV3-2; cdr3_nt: TGTGCCAGCAGCCAACCGTGGGTGACAGGGGGCACCGGGGAGCTGTTTTTT; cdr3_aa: CASSQPWVTGGTGELFF
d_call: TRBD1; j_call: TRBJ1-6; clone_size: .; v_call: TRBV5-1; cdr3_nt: TGCGCCAGCAGCCCTACCACAGTTAGGGACAGCTCACCCCTCCACTTT; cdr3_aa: CASSPTTVRDSSPLHF
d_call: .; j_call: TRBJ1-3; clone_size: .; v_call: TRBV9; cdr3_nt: TGTGCCAGCAGCGTAGAACGACTTGGCTCTGGAAACACCATATATTTT; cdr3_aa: CASSVERLGSGNTIYF
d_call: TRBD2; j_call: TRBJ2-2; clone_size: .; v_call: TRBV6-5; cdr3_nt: TGTGCTGCCGGGGGGGGTCCCGGGGAGCTGTTTTTT; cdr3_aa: CAAGGGPGELFF
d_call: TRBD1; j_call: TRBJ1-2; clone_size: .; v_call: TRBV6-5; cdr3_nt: TGTGCCAGTGGGGACAGTGCGTACTATGGCTACACCTTC; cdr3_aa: CASGDSAYYGYTF
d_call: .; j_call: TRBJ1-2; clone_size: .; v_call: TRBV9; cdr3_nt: TGTGCCAGCAGCGGGGAGACTGCCGAGGGGACTTATGGCTACACCTTC; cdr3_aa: CASSGETAEGTYGYTF
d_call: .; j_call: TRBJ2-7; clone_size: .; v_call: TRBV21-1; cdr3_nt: TGTGCCAGCAGCGGGGACAAAAAGTGGAACGAGCAGTACTTC; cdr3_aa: CASSGDKKWNEQYF
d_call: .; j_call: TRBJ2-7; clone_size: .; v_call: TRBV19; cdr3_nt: TGTGCCAGTAGTATCGCCGCTACGGGCTACGAGCAGTACTTC; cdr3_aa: CASSIAATGYEQYF
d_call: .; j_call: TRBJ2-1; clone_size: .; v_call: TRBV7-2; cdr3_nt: TGTGCCAGCAGCTTAGCGCTCGGGAGTTTGTACAATGAGCAGTTCTTC; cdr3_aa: CASSLALGSLYNEQFF
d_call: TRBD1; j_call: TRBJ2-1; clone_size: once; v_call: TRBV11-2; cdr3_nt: TGTGCCAGCACCTTGGGACCATCAGGGGGCAGCGAGCAGTTCTTC; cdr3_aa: CASTLGPSGGSEQFF
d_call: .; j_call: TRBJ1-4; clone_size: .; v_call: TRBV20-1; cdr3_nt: TGCAGTGCTAGTGAGGTTCTGGGGGGGAAACTGTTTTTT; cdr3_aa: CSASEVLGGKLFF
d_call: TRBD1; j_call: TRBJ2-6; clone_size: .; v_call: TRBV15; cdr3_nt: TGTGCCACCAGCGGAGAACAGGGGTTCGGCTCAAGGGGGGCCAACGTCCTGACTTTC; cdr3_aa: CATSGEQGFGSRGANVLTF
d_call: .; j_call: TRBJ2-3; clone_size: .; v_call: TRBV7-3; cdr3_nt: TGTGCCAGCAGCTCGGGATCCACAGATACGCAGTATTTT; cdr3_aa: CASSSGSTDTQYF
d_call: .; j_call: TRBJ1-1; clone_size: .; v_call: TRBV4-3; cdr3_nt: TGCGCCAGCAGCGAAGGGGTCAGGCTCGGTGAAGCTTTCTTT; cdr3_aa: CASSEGVRLGEAFF
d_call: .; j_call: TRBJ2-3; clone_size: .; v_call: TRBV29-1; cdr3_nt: TGCAGCGTAGGTGGAGGCACAGATACGCAGTATTTT; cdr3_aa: CSVGGGTDTQYF
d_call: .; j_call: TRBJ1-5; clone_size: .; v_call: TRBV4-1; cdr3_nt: TGCGCCAGCAGCCTACAGCAAAATCAGCCCCAGCATTTT; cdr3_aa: CASSLQQNQPQHF
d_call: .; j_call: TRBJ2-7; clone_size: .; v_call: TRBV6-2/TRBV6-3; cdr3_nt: TGTGCCAGCAGTTACTCGAGTAGCGGACGACTCTTCGAGCAGTACTTC; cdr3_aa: CASSYSSSGRLFEQYF
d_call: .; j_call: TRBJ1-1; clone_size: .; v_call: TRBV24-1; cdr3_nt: TGTGCCACCAGTCCCGCCGGGGGGTGGCACACTGAAGCTTTCTTT; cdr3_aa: CATSPAGGWHTEAFF
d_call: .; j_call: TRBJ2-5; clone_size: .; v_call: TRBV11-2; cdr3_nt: TGTGCCAGCAGCTTAGCTCCGGGGGGCGCAAGGGAGACCCAGTACTTC; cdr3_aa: CASSLAPGGARETQYF
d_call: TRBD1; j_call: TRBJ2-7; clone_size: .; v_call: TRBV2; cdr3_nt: TGTGCGCCCCAAAGACAGGGGGGGGAGTTCCCCTTC; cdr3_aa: CAPQRQGGEFPF
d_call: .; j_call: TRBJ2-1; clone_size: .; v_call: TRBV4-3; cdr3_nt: TGCGCCAGCAGCCAAGGGGGGGTGGGAATGGATGAGCAGTTCTTC; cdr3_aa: CASSQGGVGMDEQFF
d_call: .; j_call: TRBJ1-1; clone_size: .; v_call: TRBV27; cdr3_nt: TGTGCCAGCAGTTTTCCCCAGCAGGATAACACTGAAGCTTTCTTT; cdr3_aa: CASSFPQQDNTEAFF
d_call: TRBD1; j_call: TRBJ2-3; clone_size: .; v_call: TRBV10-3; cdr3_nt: TGTGCCATCAGTGATGCAGGGGGTGGAGATACGCAGTATTTT; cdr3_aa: CAISDAGGGDTQYF
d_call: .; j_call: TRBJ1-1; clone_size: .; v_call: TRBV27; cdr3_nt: TGTGCCAGCAGTTCGGGCACTGAAGCTTTCTTT; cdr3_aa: CASSSGTEAFF
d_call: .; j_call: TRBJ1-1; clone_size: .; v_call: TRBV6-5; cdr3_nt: TGTGCCAGCAGTTACTTGACAGGGAACACTGAAGCTTTCTTT; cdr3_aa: CASSYLTGNTEAFF
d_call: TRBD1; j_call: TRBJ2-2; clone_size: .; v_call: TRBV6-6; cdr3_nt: TGTGCCAGCAGTCTGACGACAGGGGACACCGGGGAGCTGTTTTTT; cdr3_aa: CASSLTTGDTGELFF
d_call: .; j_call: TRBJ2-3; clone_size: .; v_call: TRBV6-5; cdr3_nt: TGTGCCAGCACTGCTGGGGGCGCGCCAGATACGCAGTATTTT; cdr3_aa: CASTAGGAPDTQYF
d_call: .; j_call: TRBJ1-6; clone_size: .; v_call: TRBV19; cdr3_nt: TGTGCCAGTAGTGGCCCCCATTCACCCCTCCACTTT; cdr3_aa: CASSGPHSPLHF
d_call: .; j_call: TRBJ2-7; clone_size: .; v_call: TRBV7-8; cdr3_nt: TGTGCCAGCAGCTTACGGGTCTCCTACGAGCAGTACTTC; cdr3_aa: CASSLRVSYEQYF
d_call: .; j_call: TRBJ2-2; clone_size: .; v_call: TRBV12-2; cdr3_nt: TGTGCAAGTCGCTTAGTCCGGGGTGGAGAGAACACCGGGGAGCTGTTTTTT; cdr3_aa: CASRLVRGGENTGELFF
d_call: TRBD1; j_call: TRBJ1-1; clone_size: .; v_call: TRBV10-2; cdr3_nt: TGCGCCAGCTATCCGGACAGGGGCGTCACTGAAGCTTTCTTT; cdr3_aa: CASYPDRGVTEAFF
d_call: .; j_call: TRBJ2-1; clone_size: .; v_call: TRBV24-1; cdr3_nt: TGTGCCACCAGTGATTTATCGCGAAATGAGCAGTTCTTC; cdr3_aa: CATSDLSRNEQFF
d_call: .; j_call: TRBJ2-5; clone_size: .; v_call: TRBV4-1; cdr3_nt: TGCGCCAGCAGCCAAGCTGGACAGCAAGAGACCCAGTACTTC; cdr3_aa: CASSQAGQQETQYF